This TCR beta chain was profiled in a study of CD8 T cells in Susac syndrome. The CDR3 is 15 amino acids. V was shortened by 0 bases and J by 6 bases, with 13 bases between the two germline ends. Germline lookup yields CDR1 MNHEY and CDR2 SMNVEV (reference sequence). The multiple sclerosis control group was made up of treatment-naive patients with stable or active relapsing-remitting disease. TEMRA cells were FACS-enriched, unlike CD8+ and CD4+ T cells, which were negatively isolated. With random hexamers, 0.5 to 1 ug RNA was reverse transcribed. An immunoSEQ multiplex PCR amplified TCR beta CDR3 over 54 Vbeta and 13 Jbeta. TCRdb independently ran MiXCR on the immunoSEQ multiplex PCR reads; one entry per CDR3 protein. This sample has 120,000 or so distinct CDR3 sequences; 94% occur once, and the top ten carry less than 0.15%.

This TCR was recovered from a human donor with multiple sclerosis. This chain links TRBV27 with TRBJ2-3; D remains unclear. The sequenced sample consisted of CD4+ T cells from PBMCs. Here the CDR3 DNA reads TGTGCCAGCAGTTTATCAGGGCCCGACCCCGATACGCAGTATTTT. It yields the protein CASSLSGPDPDTQYF.